The TCR beta chain under discussion was sequenced for a study of blood T cell repertoires in COVID-19 (dated by TCRdb to about 2020). General notes on the study: The collaborator samples originated in the United States, Italy and Spain and spanned the acute and convalescent phases of COVID-19. The repertoires were released in a freely available public database intended as a resource for research on the immune response to SARS-CoV-2. A de-identified subject ID, COVID-19 status, age in years and sex were almost always included in the sample metadata. Where HLA class I and class II types were available, the types were taken from metadata supplied by the sample provider, not from assay-based typing. The material from the prospective study consisted of cDNA or gDNA derived from T cells, B-cell-depleted T cells, or PBMCs. The samples were drawn from the first 160 participants of the ongoing ImmuneRACE study and from over a thousand subjects provided by 6 global collaborators. Subjects who had been exposed to COVID-19, were actively infected with it, or had recovered from it provided the deeply sampled blood TCRbeta repertoires that made up the dataset. What the authors observed across the whole study: The amount of clinical and demographic metadata varied by source and participant and was provided uncurated.

TCRbeta CDR3 regions were amplified from genomic DNA using the immunoSEQ Assay, a bias-controlled multiplex PCR. Per the source publication's procedure: The number of nucleated cells in each sample was estimated from the amplification of reference gene primers within the assay. To quantify the absolute abundance of each unique TCRbeta CDR3 rearrangement, sequence reads were collapsed and filtered. For each sample, productive Simpson clonality was calculated as the square root of Simpson's diversity index over productive rearrangements. This immuneACCESS table, as held by TCRdb, lists in-frame sequences with V and J called but not all clones. Of the missing ones, under half trace to an unresolved V gene in checked studies; the others have no known cause. V, J and clone size are taken as reported in that table, and D and trimming were inferred from the DNA itself. The sample records 150,000 to 200,000 clones, 87% of which are singletons. The leading ten clones occupy over 3.5% of the sample.

Collaborating institutions collected whole blood in K2EDTA tubes following their own protocols. Collaborator samples were shipped for TCRbeta analysis as frozen whole blood, isolated PBMCs, or DNA extracted from either sample type. The germline V gene specifies SGHTA as CDR1 and FQGNSA as CDR2. The cysteine opens and the phenylalanine closes a CDR3 of 15 amino acids. Just the 45-base CDR3 DNA is kept, in frame starting at base 1. Trimmed from V: 5 bases; trimmed from J: 4 bases; junction bases lacking a gene match: 7. A word on this clone: Its recognized antigen is unknown. No base-level quality is on record; no much larger clone is a single base apart.

The rearrangement joined TRBV7-2 to TRBJ2-1; TRBD2 fits 8 bases in the junction. The clonotype was recovered from a man aged 18-30 years with active or convalescent COVID-19. Material for sequencing was peripheral blood. The sequence in DNA is TGTGCCAGCAGCCCAAGCGGGAGCCAGTACAATGAGCAGTTCTTC. Its product reads: CASSPSGSQYNEQFF.